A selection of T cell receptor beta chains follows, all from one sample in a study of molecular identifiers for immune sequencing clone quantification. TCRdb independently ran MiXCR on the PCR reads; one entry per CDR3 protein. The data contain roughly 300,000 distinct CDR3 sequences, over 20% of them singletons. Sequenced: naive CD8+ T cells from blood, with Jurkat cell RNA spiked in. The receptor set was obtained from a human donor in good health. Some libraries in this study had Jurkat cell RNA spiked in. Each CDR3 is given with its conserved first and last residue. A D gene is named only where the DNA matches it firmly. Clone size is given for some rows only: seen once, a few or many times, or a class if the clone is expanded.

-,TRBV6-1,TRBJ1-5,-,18,CASSDTLSVLLEDQPQHF,TGTGCCAGCAGTGATACACTCTCGGTCCTCCTGGAAGATCAGCCCCAGCATTTT
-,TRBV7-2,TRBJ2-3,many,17,CASSYRGAGRFTDTQYF,TGTGCCAGCAGCTACCGTGGTGCGGGAAGGTTCACAGATACGCAGTATTTT
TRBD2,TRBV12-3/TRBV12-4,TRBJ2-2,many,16,CASSFGLAGNTGELFF,TGTGCCAGCAGTTTCGGACTAGCGGGTAACACCGGGGAGCTGTTTTTT
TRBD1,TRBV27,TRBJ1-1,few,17,CASSPPWQGAVSTEAFF,TGTGCCAGCAGCCCCCCATGGCAGGGGGCGGTGAGCACTGAAGCTTTCTTT
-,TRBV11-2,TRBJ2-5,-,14,CASSPDLYQETQYF,TGTGCCAGCAGCCCCGACTTGTACCAAGAGACCCAGTACTTC
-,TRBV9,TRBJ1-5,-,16,CASSEGGGNSNQPQHF,TGTGCCAGCAGCGAGGGCGGAGGCAATAGCAATCAGCCCCAGCATTTT
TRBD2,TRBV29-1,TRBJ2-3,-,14,CSVTGLAVTDTQYF,TGCAGCGTGACGGGACTAGCGGTCACAGATACGCAGTATTTT
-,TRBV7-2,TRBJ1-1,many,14,CASSLDGGYTEAFF,TGTGCCAGCAGCTTAGATGGGGGATACACTGAAGCTTTCTTT
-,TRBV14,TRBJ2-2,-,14,CASSTGAGTGELFF,TGTGCCAGCAGCACGGGGGCGGGCACCGGGGAGCTGTTTTTT
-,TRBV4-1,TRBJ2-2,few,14,CASSQEFNTGELFF,TGCGCCAGCAGCCAAGAATTTAACACCGGGGAGCTGTTTTTT
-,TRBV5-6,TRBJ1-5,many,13,CASSFQGGQPQHF,TGTGCCAGCAGCTTTCAGGGAGGGCAGCCCCAGCATTTT
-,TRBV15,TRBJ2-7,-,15,CAPSRDLGRSSEQYF,TGTGCCCCCAGCAGAGATCTGGGCCGCTCCTCCGAGCAGTACTTC
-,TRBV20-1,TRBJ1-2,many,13,CSARNIAYYGYTF,TGCAGTGCTAGAAATATAGCATACTATGGCTACACCTTC
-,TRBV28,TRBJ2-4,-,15,CASSPQQLAKNIQYF,TGTGCCAGCAGCCCCCAGCAGTTAGCCAAAAACATTCAGTACTTC
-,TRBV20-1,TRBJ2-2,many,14,CSASPGMGAGELFF,TGCAGTGCTAGTCCGGGGATGGGAGCCGGGGAGCTGTTTTTT
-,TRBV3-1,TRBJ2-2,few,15,CASSLNPGGTGELFF,TGTGCCAGCAGCCTAAACCCAGGTGGCACCGGGGAGCTGTTTTTT
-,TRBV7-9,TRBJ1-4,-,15,CASSLISAANEKLFF,TGTGCCAGCAGCTTAATTAGCGCGGCTAATGAAAAACTGTTTTTT
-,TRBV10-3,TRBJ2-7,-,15,CAISDPSPASYEQYF,TGTGCCATCAGTGATCCGAGTCCGGCCTCCTACGAGCAGTACTTC
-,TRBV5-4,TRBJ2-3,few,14,CASSESRSPDTQYF,TGTGCCAGCAGCGAATCTAGGTCCCCAGATACGCAGTATTTT
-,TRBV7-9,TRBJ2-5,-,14,CASSDNGGQETQYF,TGTGCCAGCAGCGATAACGGGGGCCAAGAGACCCAGTACTTC
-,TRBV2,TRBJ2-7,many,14,CASSEAGLGPQQYF,TGTGCCAGCAGTGAAGCAGGGTTGGGCCCCCAGCAGTACTTC
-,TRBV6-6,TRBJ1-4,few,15,CASSYLEGAPEKLFF,TGTGCCAGCAGTTACCTGGAGGGCGCCCCTGAAAAACTGTTTTTT
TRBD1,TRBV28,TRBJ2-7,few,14,CASGLAGTAYEQYF,TGTGCCAGCGGTTTAGCCGGGACAGCCTACGAGCAGTACTTC
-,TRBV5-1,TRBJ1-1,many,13,CASSLLENTEAFF,TGCGCCAGCAGCTTGCTGGAAAACACTGAAGCTTTCTTT
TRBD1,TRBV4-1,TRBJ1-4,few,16,CASSHPRTGRNEKLFF,TGCGCCAGCAGCCACCCTCGGACAGGCCGTAATGAAAAACTGTTTTTT
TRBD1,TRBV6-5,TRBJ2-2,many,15,CASTLGTGTTGELFF,TGTGCCAGCACTCTCGGGACAGGGACGACCGGGGAGCTGTTTTTT
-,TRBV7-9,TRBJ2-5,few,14,CASSFPGAGETQYF,TGTGCCAGCAGCTTTCCGGGGGCTGGGGAGACCCAGTACTTC
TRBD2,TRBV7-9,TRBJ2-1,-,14,CASTLAGGYNEQFF,TGTGCCAGCACCCTAGCGGGAGGATACAATGAGCAGTTCTTC
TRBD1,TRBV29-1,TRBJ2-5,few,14,CSVERDKGAETQYF,TGCAGCGTTGAAAGGGATAAGGGGGCGGAGACCCAGTACTTC
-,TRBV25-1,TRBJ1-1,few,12,CASSEQHTEAFF,TGTGCCAGCAGTGAACAGCACACTGAAGCTTTCTTT
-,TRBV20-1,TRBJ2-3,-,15,CSARASVLKPDTQYF,TGCAGTGCTAGAGCATCGGTCCTCAAGCCAGATACGCAGTATTTT
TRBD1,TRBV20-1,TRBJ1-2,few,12,CSGAGQAYGYTF,TGCAGTGGAGCGGGACAGGCCTATGGCTACACCTTC
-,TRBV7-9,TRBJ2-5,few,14,CASSHLQGLETQYF,TGTGCCAGCAGCCATTTACAGGGTCTGGAGACCCAGTACTTC
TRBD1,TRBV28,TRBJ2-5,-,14,CASNLQGAPQTQYF,TGTGCCAGCAACCTCCAGGGGGCTCCTCAGACCCAGTACTTC
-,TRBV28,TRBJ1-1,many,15,CASSFLGASGTEAFF,TGTGCCAGCAGTTTTTTGGGGGCGTCTGGCACTGAAGCTTTCTTT
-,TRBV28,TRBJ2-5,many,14,CASSLTGYQETQYF,TGTGCCAGCAGCTTGACAGGTTACCAAGAGACCCAGTACTTC
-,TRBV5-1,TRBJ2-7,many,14,CASSLGPGTYEQYF,TGCGCCAGCAGCTTGGGTCCGGGTACCTACGAGCAGTACTTC
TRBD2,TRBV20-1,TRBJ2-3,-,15,CSARGYGGATDTQYF,TGCAGTGCTAGAGGGTACGGGGGGGCAACAGATACGCAGTATTTT
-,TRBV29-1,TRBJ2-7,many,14,CSVEGAGEGYEQYF,TGCAGCGTTGAAGGGGCAGGGGAGGGCTACGAGCAGTACTTC
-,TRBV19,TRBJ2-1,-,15,CASRGEGAPFGEQFF,TGTGCCAGTAGGGGAGAGGGTGCCCCGTTCGGTGAGCAGTTCTTC
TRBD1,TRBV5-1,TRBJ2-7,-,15,CASSFDRDGTYEQYF,TGCGCCAGCAGCTTCGACAGGGACGGAACCTACGAGCAGTACTTC
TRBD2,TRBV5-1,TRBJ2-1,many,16,CASSHSSGGYYNEQFF,TGCGCCAGCAGCCACTCTAGCGGGGGTTATTACAATGAGCAGTTCTTC
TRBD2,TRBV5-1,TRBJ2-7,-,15,CASSLISGSRGEQYF,TGCGCCAGCAGCTTGATTAGCGGGAGTCGTGGCGAGCAGTACTTC
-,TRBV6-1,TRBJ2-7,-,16,CASSEDMGAGPYEQYF,TGTGCCAGCAGTGAAGATATGGGAGCAGGGCCGTACGAGCAGTACTTC
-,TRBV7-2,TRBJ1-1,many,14,CASSADSPYTEAFF,TGTGCCAGCAGCGCCGACAGTCCTTACACTGAAGCTTTCTTT
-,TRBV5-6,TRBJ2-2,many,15,CASSQGVLNTGELFF,TGTGCCAGCAGCCAAGGGGTGCTGAACACCGGGGAGCTGTTTTTT
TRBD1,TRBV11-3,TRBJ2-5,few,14,CASSLEDGQGTQYF,TGTGCCAGCAGCTTAGAGGACGGACAGGGGACCCAGTACTTC
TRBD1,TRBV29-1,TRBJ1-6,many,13,CSVVPGGNSPLHF,TGCAGCGTTGTTCCAGGGGGAAACTCACCCCTCCACTTT
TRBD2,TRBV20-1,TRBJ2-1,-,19,CSVASGAVPGLAEYNEQFF,TGCAGTGTCGCTTCAGGGGCGGTCCCGGGACTAGCGGAGTACAATGAGCAGTTCTTC
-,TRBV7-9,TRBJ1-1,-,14,CASSLPFSLTEAFF,TGTGCCAGCAGCTTACCGTTCAGCCTCACTGAAGCTTTCTTT
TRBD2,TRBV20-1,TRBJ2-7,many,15,CSARGGTSGQYEQYF,TGCAGTGCTAGAGGAGGGACTAGCGGGCAGTACGAGCAGTACTTC
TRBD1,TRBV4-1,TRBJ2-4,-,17,CASSQTGQGLAKNIQYF,TGCGCCAGCAGCCAAACTGGACAGGGCCTAGCCAAAAACATTCAGTACTTC
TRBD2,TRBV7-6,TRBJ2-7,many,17,CASSTPSGGGSSYEQYF,TGTGCCAGCAGCACTCCTAGCGGGGGGGGAAGCTCCTACGAGCAGTACTTC